These T cell receptor beta chains were read from a single sample in a study of blood T cell repertoires in COVID-19. Libraries were prepared by immunoSEQ multiplex PCR; TCRdb keeps only in-frame clonotypes and omits some of them. The data contain 90,000 to 150,000 clones, roughly three quarters of them singletons. Sequenced input: peripheral blood. Every receptor here comes from a human donor in a cohort sampled during active COVID-19. Both conserved end residues are part of each CDR3. Fields, in order: V gene, D gene, J gene, clone size, CDR3 DNA, CDR3 protein. D genes are given only for firm matches. Clone size is not always given. Where it is, it says once, few, many or a class for expanded clones.

TRBV10-3	.	TRBJ2-7	.	TGTGCCATCAGTGGCCCTCGTGAGTTCCCCGGGAGCGAGCAGTACTTC	CAISGPREFPGSEQYF
TRBV28	.	TRBJ2-7	.	TGTGCCAGCAGTTTTGGGCCTACCTACGAGCAGTACTTC	CASSFGPTYEQYF
TRBV6-5	.	TRBJ1-1	.	TGTGCCAGTCCGCGGGGGCGTAAAGCTTTCTTT	CASPRGRKAFF
TRBV5-4	TRBD1	TRBJ2-5	few	TGTGCCAGCAGCACTACCGGGACAGGGCAAGAGACCCAGTACTTC	CASSTTGTGQETQYF
TRBV13	TRBD2	TRBJ2-7	.	TGTGCCAGCAGCTTAGCGGGACTAGTCTCCTACGAGCAGTACTTC	CASSLAGLVSYEQYF
TRBV27	TRBD1	TRBJ2-7	once	TGTGCCAGCAGCCCCAGCCGGGGACAGTACGAGCAGTACTTC	CASSPSRGQYEQYF
TRBV5-4	.	TRBJ1-2	.	TGTGCCAGCAGCTCCCCGGGGAACTATGGCTACACCTTC	CASSSPGNYGYTF
TRBV28	.	TRBJ1-2	.	TGTGCCAGCAGTTCCCCCCGCCGGGGGGATGGCTACACCTTC	CASSSPRRGDGYTF
TRBV2	TRBD1	TRBJ2-6	.	TGTGCCAGCAGAGAGGACAGGGAGGCTGGGGCCAACGTCCTGACTTTC	CASREDREAGANVLTF
TRBV7-9	.	TRBJ1-1	once	TGTGCCAGCAGCTTCTTACAGGGAACCGAAGCTTTCTTT	CASSFLQGTEAFF
TRBV27	TRBD2	TRBJ2-7	few	TGTGCCAGCAGTGCCGGACTAGCGAAAGTGCAGTACTTC	CASSAGLAKVQYF
TRBV11-2	TRBD1	TRBJ2-7	.	TGTGCCAGCAGCCGGGACAGGGTCTACGAGCAGTACTTC	CASSRDRVYEQYF
TRBV5-6	.	TRBJ2-7	.	TGTGCCAGCAGCTTGGCCCCCGGTTCCTACGAGCAGTACTTC	CASSLAPGSYEQYF
TRBV14	TRBD1	TRBJ1-6	.	TGTGCCAGCAGCCAAGTTCACCAGGGGGTATCACCCCTCCACTTT	CASSQVHQGVSPLHF
TRBV3-1/TRBV3-2	.	TRBJ2-7	.	TGTGCCAGCAGCGAGGACAGCGGTTTTCGGAAGCAGTACTTC	CASSEDSGFRKQYF
TRBV30	.	TRBJ1-4	.	TGTGCCTGGGGTCCTAAGAGTGAAAAACTGTTTTTT	CAWGPKSEKLFF
TRBV7-9	.	TRBJ2-7	.	TGTGCCAGCAGCCACGGGACATACTACGAGCAGTACTTC	CASSHGTYYEQYF
TRBV6-5	.	TRBJ1-2	.	TGTGCCAGCAGTCCTGCGGGGTATGGCTACACCTTC	CASSPAGYGYTF
TRBV7-9	.	TRBJ2-5	.	TGTGCCAGCAGCTTAGAGGCAGGGGGACTGGAGACCCAGTACTTC	CASSLEAGGLETQYF
TRBV7-9	.	TRBJ2-7	.	TGTGCCAGCAGCCCCCAATTTATGGGAGAAAGTTACGAGCAGTACTTC	CASSPQFMGESYEQYF
TRBV28	TRBD2	TRBJ2-7	.	TGTGCCAGCTTTGGGCAGGGTGAGCGGGAGCTGGGCGAGCAGTACTTC	CASFGQGERELGEQYF
TRBV5-4	.	TRBJ1-1	.	TGTGCCAGCAGCCCTGGAGATCAGGGGATGTTAACTGAAGCTTTCTTT	CASSPGDQGMLTEAFF
TRBV28	.	TRBJ1-6	.	TGTGCCAGCAGTAAACGCACAGTATATTCACCCCTCCACTTT	CASSKRTVYSPLHF
TRBV5-5	.	TRBJ1-4	.	TGTGCCAGCAGCTTGACCTCCAGGGGTTCTAATGAAAAACTGTTTTTT	CASSLTSRGSNEKLFF
TRBV11-2	TRBD2	TRBJ2-7	.	TGTGCCAGCAGCGGGGTGGGCGGGAGGTTTAACTACGAGCAGTACTTC	CASSGVGGRFNYEQYF
TRBV4-2	TRBD1	TRBJ2-7	few	TGTGCCAGCAGCCCTTCGGACAGGGGCTACGAGCAGTACTTC	CASSPSDRGYEQYF
TRBV5-1	.	TRBJ2-7	.	TGCGCCAGCAGCTGGTCACAGGGTATCCACGAGCAGTACTTC	CASSWSQGIHEQYF
TRBV18	TRBD1	TRBJ1-4	.	TGTGCCAGCTCTCGTGGGACAGGGGGCTACGAAAAACTGTTTTTT	CASSRGTGGYEKLFF
TRBV3-1/TRBV3-2	TRBD1	TRBJ2-7	.	TGTGCCAGCAGCCAAGCCCCCGGGACAGATTCATACGAGCAGTACTTC	CASSQAPGTDSYEQYF
TRBV6-5	TRBD2	TRBJ2-2	.	TGTGCCAGCAGACAGGCTAGCGGGGGGGCCGGGGAGCTGTTTTTT	CASRQASGGAGELFF
TRBV7-8	.	TRBJ2-7	.	TGTGCCAGCAGCCCGGGGAAACGCTACGAGCAGTACTTC	CASSPGKRYEQYF
TRBV7-6	.	TRBJ1-1	.	TGTGCCAGCAGCCGCCCGGGGGCTGAAGCTTTCTTT	CASSRPGAEAFF
TRBV4-1	.	TRBJ1-1	.	TGCGCCAGCAGCCAAGGGGTTAGACTCGACGCTTTCTTT	CASSQGVRLDAFF
TRBV27	TRBD1	TRBJ2-7	.	TGTGCCAGCAGTCGGGGGACAGGGGTGCTAGAGCAGTACTTC	CASSRGTGVLEQYF
TRBV12-3/TRBV12-4	.	TRBJ1-4	.	TGTGCCAGCAGTTTTCCCCAATCAGGAAAACTGTTTTTT	CASSFPQSGKLFF
TRBV5-1	TRBD2	TRBJ2-7	.	TGCGCCAGCAGCCCCCGACTAGCGGAACCATACGAGCAGTACTTC	CASSPRLAEPYEQYF
TRBV19	.	TRBJ2-4	.	TGTGCCAGTAGTATAGCGAGACTAGCCAAAAACATTCAGTACTTC	CASSIARLAKNIQYF
TRBV6-4	TRBD1	TRBJ1-5	.	TGTGCCAGCAGTGACCGGGACAGGGCAAATATAAGCAATCAGCCCCAGCATTTT	CASSDRDRANISNQPQHF
TRBV5-6	TRBD2	TRBJ2-5	.	TGTGCCAGCAGCTTGGTAGTGACTAGCGGAAAAGAGACCCAGTACTTC	CASSLVVTSGKETQYF
TRBV5-6	.	TRBJ1-2	.	TGTGCCAGCAGCTTGGGAGGACTCCGCTACTATGGCTACACCTTC	CASSLGGLRYYGYTF
TRBV2	.	TRBJ2-5	.	TGTGCCAGCCTCAAGCCCCTGGAGGCAGAGACCCAGTACTTC	CASLKPLEAETQYF
TRBV7-2	.	TRBJ1-6	.	TGTGCCAGCAGCTTAGTAGAGCCGGATTCACCCCTCCACTTT	CASSLVEPDSPLHF
TRBV12-5	.	TRBJ2-7	.	TGTGCTAGTGGTTTCGGGTTGGCCTACGAGCAGTACTTC	CASGFGLAYEQYF
TRBV14	.	TRBJ1-1	.	TGTGCCAGCAGCCAAGAGGCGACAGGCATGAACACTGAAGCTTTCTTT	CASSQEATGMNTEAFF
TRBV12-5	TRBD1	TRBJ2-7	.	TGTGCTAGTGGTTTGGGGGACAGGCGCCACGAGCAGTACTTC	CASGLGDRRHEQYF
TRBV7-9	.	TRBJ2-5	once	TGTGCCAGCAGCGAAAACAGGGTAGCCAGCCAAGAGACCCAGTACTTC	CASSENRVASQETQYF
TRBV12-3/TRBV12-4	TRBD1	TRBJ2-7	few	TGTGCCAGCAGTTACAGGGGCTACGAGCAGTACTTC	CASSYRGYEQYF
TRBV7-6	.	TRBJ1-1	few	TGTGCCAGCAGCTTTACCGGGACATTGAACACTGAAGCTTTCTTT	CASSFTGTLNTEAFF
TRBV9	.	TRBJ2-7	.	TGTGCCAGCAGCCCCCATCAGGGTTCGTACGAGCAGTACTTC	CASSPHQGSYEQYF